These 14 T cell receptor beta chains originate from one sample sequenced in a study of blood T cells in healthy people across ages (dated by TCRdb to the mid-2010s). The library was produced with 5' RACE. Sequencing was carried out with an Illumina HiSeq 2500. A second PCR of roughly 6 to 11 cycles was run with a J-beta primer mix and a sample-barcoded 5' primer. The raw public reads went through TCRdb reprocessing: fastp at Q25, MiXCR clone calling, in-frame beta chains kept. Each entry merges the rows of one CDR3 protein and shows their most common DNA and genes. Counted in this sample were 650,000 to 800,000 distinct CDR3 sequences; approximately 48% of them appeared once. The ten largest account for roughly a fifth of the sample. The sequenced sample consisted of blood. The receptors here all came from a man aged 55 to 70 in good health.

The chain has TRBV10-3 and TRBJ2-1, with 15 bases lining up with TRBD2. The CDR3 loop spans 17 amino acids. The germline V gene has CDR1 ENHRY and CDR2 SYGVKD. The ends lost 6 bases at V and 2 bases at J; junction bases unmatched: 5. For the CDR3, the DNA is TGTGCCATCAGGGTCGGACTAGCGGGGGGGCCCTACAATGAGCAGTTCTTC. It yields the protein CAIRVGLAGGPYNEQFF.

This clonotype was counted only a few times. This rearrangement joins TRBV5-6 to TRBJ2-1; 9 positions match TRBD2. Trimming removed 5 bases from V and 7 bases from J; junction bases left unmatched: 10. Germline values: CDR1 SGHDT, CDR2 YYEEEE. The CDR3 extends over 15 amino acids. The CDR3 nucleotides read TGTGCCAGCAGGGCCGGGACTAGCACATATAATGAGCAGTTCTTC. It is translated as CASRAGTSTYNEQFF. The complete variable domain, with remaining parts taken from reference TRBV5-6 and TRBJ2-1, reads DAGVTQSPTHLIKTRGQQVTLRCSPKSGHDTVSWYQQALGQGPQFIFQYYEEEERQRGNFPDRFSGHQFPNYSSELNVNALLLGDSALYLCASRAGTSTYNEQFFGPGTRLTVL.

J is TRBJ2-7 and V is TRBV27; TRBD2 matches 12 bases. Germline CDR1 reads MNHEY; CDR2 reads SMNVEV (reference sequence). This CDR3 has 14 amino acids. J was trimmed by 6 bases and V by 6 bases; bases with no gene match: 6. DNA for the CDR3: TGTGCCAGCAGCGCGACTAGCGGGAGTTTCGAGCAGTACTTC. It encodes CASSATSGSFEQYF.

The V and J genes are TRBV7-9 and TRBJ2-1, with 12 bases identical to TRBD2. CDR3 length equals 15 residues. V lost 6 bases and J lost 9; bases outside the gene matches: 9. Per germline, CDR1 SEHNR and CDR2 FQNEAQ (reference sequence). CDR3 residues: CASRSSGGAYVEQFF. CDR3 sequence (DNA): TGTGCCAGCAGATCTAGCGGGGGGGCCTATGTTGAGCAGTTCTTC.

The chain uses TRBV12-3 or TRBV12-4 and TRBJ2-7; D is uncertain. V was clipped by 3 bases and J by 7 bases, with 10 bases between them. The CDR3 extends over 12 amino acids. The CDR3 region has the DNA TGTGCCAGCAGTTTGGACCCTAGGGAGCAGTACTTC. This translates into CASSLDPREQYF.

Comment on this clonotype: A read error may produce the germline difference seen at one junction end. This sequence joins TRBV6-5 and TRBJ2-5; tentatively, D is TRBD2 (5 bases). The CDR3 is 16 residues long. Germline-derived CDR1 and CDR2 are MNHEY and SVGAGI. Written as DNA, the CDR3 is TGTGCCAGCTGTTACACCCTGGCGGGTTTCCAAGAGACCCAGTACTTC. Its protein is CASCYTLAGFQETQYF.

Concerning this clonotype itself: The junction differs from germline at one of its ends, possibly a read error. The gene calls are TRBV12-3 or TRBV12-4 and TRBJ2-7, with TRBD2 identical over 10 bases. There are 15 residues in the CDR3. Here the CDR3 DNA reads TGTGCCAGCAGTATAGCGGGGGGCCCTACCTACGAGCAGTACTTC. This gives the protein CASSIAGGPTYEQYF.

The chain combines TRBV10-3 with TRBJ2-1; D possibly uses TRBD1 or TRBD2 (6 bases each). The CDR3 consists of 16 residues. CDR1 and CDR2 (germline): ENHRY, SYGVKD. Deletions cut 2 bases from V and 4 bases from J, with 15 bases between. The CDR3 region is CAISEGGGVGYNEQFF. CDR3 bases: TGTGCCATCAGTGAGGGGGGCGGGGTGGGGTACAATGAGCAGTTCTTC.

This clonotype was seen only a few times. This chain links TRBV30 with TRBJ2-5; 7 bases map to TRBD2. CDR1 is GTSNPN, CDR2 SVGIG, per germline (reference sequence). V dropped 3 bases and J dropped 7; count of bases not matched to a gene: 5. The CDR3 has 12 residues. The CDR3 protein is CAWRGLKVTQYF. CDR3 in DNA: TGTGCCTGGAGGGGACTAAAGGTGACCCAGTACTTC.

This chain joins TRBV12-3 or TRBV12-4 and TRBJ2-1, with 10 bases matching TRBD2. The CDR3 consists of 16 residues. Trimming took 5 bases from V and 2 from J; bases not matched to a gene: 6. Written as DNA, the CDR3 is TGTGCCAGCAGTATACCCGGACTAGCGGCCTACAATGAGCAGTTCTTC. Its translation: CASSIPGLAAYNEQFF.

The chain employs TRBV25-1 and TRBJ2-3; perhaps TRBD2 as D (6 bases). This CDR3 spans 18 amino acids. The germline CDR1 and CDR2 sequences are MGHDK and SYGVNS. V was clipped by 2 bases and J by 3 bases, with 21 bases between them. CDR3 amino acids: CASSEGNRFSGPTDTQYF. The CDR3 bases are TGTGCCAGCAGTGAAGGCAACAGGTTTAGCGGACCTACAGATACGCAGTATTTT.

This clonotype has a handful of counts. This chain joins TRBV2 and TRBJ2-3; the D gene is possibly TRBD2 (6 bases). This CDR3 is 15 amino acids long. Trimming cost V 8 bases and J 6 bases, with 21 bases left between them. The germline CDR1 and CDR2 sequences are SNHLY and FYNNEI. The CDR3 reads CASRARGIAADTQYF. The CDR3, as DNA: TGTGCCAGCCGCGCCCGGGGAATAGCGGCCGATACGCAGTATTTT.

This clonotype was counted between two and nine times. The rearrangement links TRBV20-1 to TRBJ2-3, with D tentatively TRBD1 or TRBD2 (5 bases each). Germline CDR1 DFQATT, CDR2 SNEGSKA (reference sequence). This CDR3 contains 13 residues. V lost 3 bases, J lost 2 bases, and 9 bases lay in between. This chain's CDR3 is CSASDGTTDTQYF. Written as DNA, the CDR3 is TGCAGTGCTAGTGACGGGACCACAGATACGCAGTATTTT.

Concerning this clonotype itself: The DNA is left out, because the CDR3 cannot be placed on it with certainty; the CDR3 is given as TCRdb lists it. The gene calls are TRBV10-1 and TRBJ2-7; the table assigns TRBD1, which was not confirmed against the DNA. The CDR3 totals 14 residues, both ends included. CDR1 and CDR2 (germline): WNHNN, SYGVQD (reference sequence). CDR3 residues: CASSTSTGNTEQYF.